This T cell receptor beta chain was documented in a study of T cells in Graves' hyperthyroidism and ophthalmopathy. Study-wide results and limits: A 13 V-J signature model discriminated ophthalmopathy versus stable hyperthyroidism.

This clonotype was recorded a few times. Its target is unknown. RNA transcripts were the template for amplifying TCR beta CDR3 regions. Carried out on the TCR CDR3, a first-round RT-PCR used the HTBI primer set. TCRdb reprocessed the multiplex PCR reads via MiXCR and lists one record per CDR3 protein. The top ten clones hold around two thirds of a sample with around 300,000 distinct CDR3 sequences, roughly 20% of them seen once. CDR1 is MDHEN and CDR2 is SYDVKM in the germline V gene. This CDR3 comprises 15 residues. Trimming removed 4 bases from V and 6 bases from J; junction bases left unmatched: 6. Exclusion of a patient resulted from uncontrolled infection, other autoimmune disease, pregnancy or lactation. Diagnoses were established using clinical symptoms, serum thyroxine and TRAb, thyroid ultrasound and orbital computed tomography.

This chain uses TRBV28 with TRBJ2-5; TRBD2 matches at 12 bases. This clonotype originated in a man younger than 45 with Graves' ophthalmopathy. Sequenced sample: blood. The CDR3: CASSSLTSGRKTQYF. The CDR3 DNA reads as TGTGCCAGCAGTTCCTTGACTAGCGGGAGAAAGACCCAGTACTTC.